This entry concerns a single T cell receptor (beta chain). Antigen: not known. The data originate from a study of blood T cells in healthy people across ages. Regarding the study as a whole: Across the age range, TCR beta diversity per million T cells fell in a roughly linear way.

Together with a sample-barcoded 5' primer, a J-beta primer mix was included in a second PCR lasting about 7 to 12 cycles. A template-switch adaptor with 12 random nucleotides tagged each cDNA molecule. TCRdb re-called the 5' RACE reads through MiXCR, storing one row per CDR3 protein. Seen here are hundreds of thousands of distinct CDR3 sequences, roughly 20% observed once, and the top ten hold about 3.6%. CDR1 is LGHDT and CDR2 is YNNKEL in the germline V gene (reference sequence). V was clipped by 4 bases and J by 6 bases; unmatched bases: 10. The CDR3 runs 15 residues. The genes are TRBV3-1 and TRBJ1-1; 8 bases agree with TRBD1. Sequenced: blood. This clonotype was obtained from a man between 65 and 79 years old in good health. CDR3 in DNA: TGTGCCAGCAGCCCCGCGGGACAGGAGGTCGCTGAAGCTTTCTTT. Translation: CASSPAGQEVAEAFF.